The clone carrying this T cell receptor beta chain was detected a few times. Its specificity is not known. Trimming left V 0 bases short and J 6 bases short, with 10 bases between. Germline loops: CDR1 GTSNPN, CDR2 SVGIG (reference sequence). The CDR3 contains 13 residues. The sample comes from a study of beta chain features in type 1 diabetes. What was sequenced were expressed TCRB transcripts, since all of the isolated RNA had been reverse transcribed. Profiled with immunoSEQ multiplex PCR; TCRdb holds only in-frame clones, not every one. Of 100,000 to 150,000 clones listed, approximately 15% were seen once; the top ten hold 2% to 3%. Notes on the study in general: Naive, central memory and Treg TCRB repertoires appeared more alike in patients than in healthy donors. Researchers report that Type 1 diabetes patients had moderately but significantly shorter TCRB CDR3s across all four CD4+ subsets. A potential PCR bias toward shorter templates would be equal in patient and control samples.

Input material: central memory CD4+ T cells from blood. The V call is TRBV30, the J call TRBJ2-3; D is unclear. The source is a man in his late teens or twenties with type 1 diabetes. The DNA of the CDR3 is TGTGCCTGGAGTGTACGATCGTCGGATACGCAGTATTTT. Translating it yields CAWSVRSSDTQYF.